This TCR beta chain is drawn from a study of T-cell memory formation after mild COVID-19. Study information: Largely, TCR clusters stayed within a single donor. Findings of the study overall: Day 15 to 85 contractors were CD4/CD8 balanced; later expanders leaned CD4+.

CDR1 and CDR2 from the germline V gene are MNHEY and SVGEGT. The CDR3 consists of 15 residues. Trimming left V 7 bases short and J 0 bases short, with 15 bases between. A 5'RACE reaction primed in the constant segment made cDNA libraries of TCR alpha and TCR beta, and these carried sample barcodes and UMIs. TCRdb reprocessed the 5' RACE reads with MiXCR, giving one entry per CDR3 protein. Of 250,000 to 300,000 distinct CDR3 sequences listed, roughly 15% are singletons. Worth noting for this clonotype: Its antigen is as yet unknown.

The chain couples TRBV6-2 or TRBV6-3 to TRBJ1-2; weak D call: TRBD1 (6 bases). The receptor was isolated from a man aged 18 to 29 who had mild COVID-19 (a few samples of this study predate the infection). Cell type and time point are not known. Input material: PBMCs or a T cell subset sorted from them (not recorded which). The CDR3 nucleotides are TGTGCCAGCACCCAACCCAGACAGGCTAACTATGGCTACACCTTC. Protein sequence: CASTQPRQANYGYTF.